The rows below give T cell receptor beta chains drawn from one sample of a study of T cells in Graves' hyperthyroidism and ophthalmopathy. Via MiXCR, TCRdb re-called the multiplex PCR reads, giving one row per CDR3 protein. The sample consists of roughly 420,000 distinct CDR3 sequences, less than 20% of them appearing once. Sequenced material: blood. These receptors came from a woman between 18 and 29 years old with Graves' hyperthyroidism. Each CDR3 is given with its conserved first and last residue. The order of the fields is D gene, clone size, J gene, V gene, CDR3 protein, CDR3 DNA. A D gene is named only where the DNA matches it firmly. Clone size, where shown, is once, few, many, or a class for clones that have expanded.

d_gene: TRBD2; abundance: many; j_gene: TRBJ2-2; v_gene: TRBV3-1; CDR3aa: CASSLGLAGQNTGELFF; CDR3nt: TGTGCCAGCAGCCTAGGACTAGCGGGACAAAACACCGGGGAGCTGTTTTTT
d_gene: TRBD1; abundance: many; j_gene: TRBJ1-5; v_gene: TRBV9; CDR3aa: CASSATGAGQPQHF; CDR3nt: TGTGCCAGCAGCGCGACAGGGGCGGGTCAGCCCCAGCATTTT
d_gene: TRBD2; abundance: few; j_gene: TRBJ2-1; v_gene: TRBV6-4; CDR3aa: CASSETSGRASPLHEQFF; CDR3nt: TGTGCCAGCAGTGAGACTAGCGGGAGGGCCTCTCCTCTCCATGAGCAGTTCTTC
d_gene: TRBD1; abundance: NA; j_gene: TRBJ1-5; v_gene: TRBV7-8; CDR3aa: CASSPGQGSGQPQHF; CDR3nt: TGTGCCAGCAGCCCGGGACAGGGATCTGGGCAGCCCCAGCATTTT
d_gene: NA; abundance: NA; j_gene: TRBJ2-5; v_gene: TRBV15; CDR3aa: CATSKIIETQYF; CDR3nt: TGTGCCACCAGCAAGATAATAGAGACCCAGTACTTC
d_gene: TRBD1; abundance: NA; j_gene: TRBJ2-1; v_gene: TRBV20-1; CDR3aa: CSARAGTGGYEQFF; CDR3nt: TGCAGTGCTAGAGCCGGGACAGGGGGTTATGAGCAGTTCTTC
d_gene: TRBD1; abundance: few; j_gene: TRBJ1-4; v_gene: TRBV9; CDR3aa: CASSEGQGARTNEKLFF; CDR3nt: TGTGCCAGCAGCGAGGGACAGGGGGCGCGAACTAATGAAAAACTGTTTTTT
d_gene: NA; abundance: few; j_gene: TRBJ2-2; v_gene: TRBV30; CDR3aa: CAWNRGHRGTGELFF; CDR3nt: TGTGCCTGGAACCGGGGGCATCGAGGGACCGGGGAGCTGTTTTTT
d_gene: NA; abundance: many; j_gene: TRBJ1-2; v_gene: TRBV2; CDR3aa: CASSPRGGNYMDYTF; CDR3nt: TGTGCCAGCAGCCCAAGGGGGGGGAATTATATGGACTACACCTTC
d_gene: TRBD1; abundance: many; j_gene: TRBJ2-5; v_gene: TRBV20-1; CDR3aa: CSARIQGFGETQYF; CDR3nt: TGCAGTGCTAGAATACAGGGGTTTGGCGAGACCCAGTACTTC
d_gene: TRBD1; abundance: many; j_gene: TRBJ1-6; v_gene: TRBV20-1; CDR3aa: CSAPTGGDSPLHF; CDR3nt: TGCAGTGCGCCAACAGGGGGTGATTCACCCCTCCACTTT
d_gene: NA; abundance: many; j_gene: TRBJ2-2; v_gene: TRBV4-1; CDR3aa: CASSQGPDRTGELFF; CDR3nt: TGCGCCAGCAGCCAAGGGCCGGACCGCACCGGGGAGCTGTTTTTT
d_gene: TRBD2; abundance: NA; j_gene: TRBJ2-5; v_gene: TRBV20-1; CDR3aa: CSAESGSRETQYF; CDR3nt: TGCAGTGCTGAAAGCGGGAGCCGAGAGACCCAGTACTTC
d_gene: TRBD1; abundance: many; j_gene: TRBJ1-5; v_gene: TRBV12-3/TRBV12-4; CDR3aa: CASSLRGQGANQPQHF; CDR3nt: TGTGCCAGCAGTTTAAGGGGACAGGGGGCTAATCAGCCCCAGCATTTT
d_gene: NA; abundance: many; j_gene: TRBJ2-1; v_gene: TRBV24-1; CDR3aa: CATSDLNGRVDNEQFF; CDR3nt: TGTGCCACCAGTGATTTGAACGGGAGAGTAGACAATGAGCAGTTCTTC
d_gene: NA; abundance: few; j_gene: TRBJ2-7; v_gene: TRBV9; CDR3aa: CASSPPQGTGGTSYEQYF; CDR3nt: TGTGCCAGCAGCCCTCCACAGGGGACGGGGGGGACATCCTACGAGCAGTACTTC
d_gene: TRBD2; abundance: many; j_gene: TRBJ2-7; v_gene: TRBV6-1; CDR3aa: CASRPRLAGGAGEQYF; CDR3nt: TGTGCCAGCAGACCCCGACTAGCGGGAGGAGCTGGTGAGCAGTACTTC
d_gene: NA; abundance: NA; j_gene: TRBJ2-7; v_gene: TRBV6-1; CDR3aa: CASSEGGTVQVQYF; CDR3nt: TGTGCCAGCAGTGAAGGGGGGACGGTTCAGGTGCAGTACTTC
d_gene: NA; abundance: many; j_gene: TRBJ1-1; v_gene: TRBV24-1; CDR3aa: CATSDPEGLGGGEAFF; CDR3nt: TGTGCCACCAGTGACCCGGAGGGGTTGGGAGGAGGTGAAGCTTTCTTT
d_gene: TRBD2; abundance: NA; j_gene: TRBJ2-1; v_gene: TRBV5-1; CDR3aa: CASRRGGPPGEQFF; CDR3nt: TGCGCCAGCAGGCGGGGGGGCCCCCCAGGTGAGCAGTTCTTC
d_gene: NA; abundance: NA; j_gene: TRBJ1-2; v_gene: TRBV5-1; CDR3aa: CASSLQGQGNYGYTF; CDR3nt: TGCGCCAGCAGCCTGCAGGGGCAGGGGAACTATGGCTACACCTTC